This T cell receptor (beta chain) was captured in a study of T cell changes during pregnancy in multiple sclerosis. Germline CDR1 SGHDT, CDR2 YYEEEE. CDR3 size: 13 residues. The V segment lost 1 base and the J segment 10 bases; nucleotides outside the gene matches: 5. The table came from immunoSEQ multiplex PCR; TCRdb's copy has only in-frame clones and leaves some out. The table includes approximately 52,000 clones, about 92% detected once. The sequenced sample was CD4+ T cells from peripheral blood mononuclear cells, obtained after pregnancy. The genes are TRBV5-6 and TRBJ2-1; 7 bases match TRBD2. The sequence came from a female donor with multiple sclerosis, enrolled in a pregnancy study. The CDR3, as DNA: TGTGCCAGCAGCTTGCGGCTAGCGGTCGAGCAGTTCTTC. Residues: CASSLRLAVEQFF.